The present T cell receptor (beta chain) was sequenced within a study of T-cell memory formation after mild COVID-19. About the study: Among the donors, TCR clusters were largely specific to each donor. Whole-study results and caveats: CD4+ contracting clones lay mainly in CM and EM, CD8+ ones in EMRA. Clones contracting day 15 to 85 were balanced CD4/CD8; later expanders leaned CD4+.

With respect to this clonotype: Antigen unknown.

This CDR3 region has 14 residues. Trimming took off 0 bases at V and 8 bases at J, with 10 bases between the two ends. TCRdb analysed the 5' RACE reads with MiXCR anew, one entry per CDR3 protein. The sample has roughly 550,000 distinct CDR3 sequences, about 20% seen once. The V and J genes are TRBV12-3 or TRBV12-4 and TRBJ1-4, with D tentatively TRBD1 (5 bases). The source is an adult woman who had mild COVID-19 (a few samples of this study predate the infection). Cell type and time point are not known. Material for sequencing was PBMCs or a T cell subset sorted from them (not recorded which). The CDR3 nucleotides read TGTGCCAGCAGTTTAGCAGGGGTGGCCGAAAAACTGTTTTTT. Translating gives CASSLAGVAEKLFF.